This T cell receptor (beta chain) derives from a study of CD8 T cells in Susac syndrome. With random hexamers, about 0.5 to 1 ug RNA was reverse transcribed. One entry per CDR3 protein, called by TCRdb with MiXCR from the immunoSEQ multiplex PCR reads. Seen here are roughly 190,000 distinct CDR3 sequences, approximately 95% observed once, and the top ten hold around 0.16%. The V and J ends lost 3 bases and 4 bases, in that order; junction bases with no gene match: 4. The V gene's germline CDR1 is SGDLS and CDR2 YYNGEE. The CDR3 has 14 residues. The sequenced sample consisted of CD8+ T cells from PBMCs. The chain uses TRBV9 and TRBJ1-3; TRBD1 matches at 7 bases. The sequence came from a human donor with Susac syndrome. CDR3 nucleotides: TGTGCCAGCAGCGCGACAGGGTCCGGAAACACCATATATTTT. It is translated as CASSATGSGNTIYF.